The rows below give T cell receptor beta chains drawn from one sample of a study of blood T cell repertoires in COVID-19. Generated by immunoSEQ multiplex PCR, the TCRdb table keeps only in-frame clones and is missing some. The data contain about 300,000 clones, about nine tenths of them singletons. The material sequenced was peripheral blood. All receptors come from a woman aged 30 to 39 with COVID-19, enrolled during active disease. The CDR3 runs from the conserved cysteine through the conserved F or W. The D gene is left open where the match is weak.

cdr3_length j_call d_call v_call cdr3_aa
15 TRBJ2-3 TRBD2 TRBV5-4 CASSRAGGPFDTQYF
15 TRBJ1-1 TRBD1 TRBV6-1 CASSEGNRGTAEAFF
13 TRBJ1-2 - TRBV5-1 CASSLAIDYGYTF
11 TRBJ1-4 - TRBV4-1 CASSQDRELFF
15 TRBJ1-6 - TRBV10-3 CAISESGGQASPLHF
15 TRBJ2-5 - TRBV7-8 CASSVNQGRGETQYF
11 TRBJ1-1 TRBD1 TRBV6-2/TRBV6-3 CASSQGAEAFF
14 TRBJ2-4 TRBD2 TRBV5-4 CASSPARGGDIQYF
14 TRBJ2-7 - TRBV19 CASSIYHRSYEQYF
12 TRBJ2-2 - TRBV12-3/TRBV12-4 CASSPDTGELFF
15 TRBJ1-5 TRBD1 TRBV28 CASTPRGGGNQPQHF
14 TRBJ1-5 - TRBV19 CASSIRGPGQPQHF
17 TRBJ1-4 - TRBV4-1 CASSQGGRAFPNEKLFF
15 TRBJ2-7 - TRBV18 CASSSFRDSTYEQYF
16 TRBJ1-2 TRBD1 TRBV5-6 CASSFRDGTGGFSYTF
16 TRBJ2-1 TRBD2 TRBV29-1 CSVNGLAGGPYNEQFF
11 TRBJ2-7 - TRBV9 CASSPSYEQYF
16 TRBJ2-3 TRBD2 TRBV3-1/TRBV3-2 CASSDTSGGALDTQYF
13 TRBJ1-2 - TRBV28 CASSYGGVFGYTF
14 TRBJ1-1 - TRBV5-1 CASSPVVGNTEAFF
15 TRBJ2-1 TRBD2 TRBV7-9 CAITSGGSSYNEQFF
15 TRBJ2-5 TRBD1 TRBV15 CATSARQGEIETQYF
16 TRBJ1-4 TRBD1 TRBV2 CASSGPGTGPNEKLFF
15 TRBJ2-7 TRBD1 TRBV6-6 CASSYSRTGRSEQYF
13 TRBJ1-1 TRBD1 TRBV6-5 CASTRQGGIEAFF
14 TRBJ2-7 TRBD1 TRBV4-3 CASSQDTGALGQYF
16 TRBJ1-4 - TRBV6-5 CASSYSFPPGVEKLFF
14 TRBJ2-1 TRBD1 TRBV19 CASSRDSSYNEQFF
12 TRBJ1-4 - TRBV28 CASRISTEKLFF
16 TRBJ1-1 TRBD1 TRBV18 CASSTDRGKLNTEAFF